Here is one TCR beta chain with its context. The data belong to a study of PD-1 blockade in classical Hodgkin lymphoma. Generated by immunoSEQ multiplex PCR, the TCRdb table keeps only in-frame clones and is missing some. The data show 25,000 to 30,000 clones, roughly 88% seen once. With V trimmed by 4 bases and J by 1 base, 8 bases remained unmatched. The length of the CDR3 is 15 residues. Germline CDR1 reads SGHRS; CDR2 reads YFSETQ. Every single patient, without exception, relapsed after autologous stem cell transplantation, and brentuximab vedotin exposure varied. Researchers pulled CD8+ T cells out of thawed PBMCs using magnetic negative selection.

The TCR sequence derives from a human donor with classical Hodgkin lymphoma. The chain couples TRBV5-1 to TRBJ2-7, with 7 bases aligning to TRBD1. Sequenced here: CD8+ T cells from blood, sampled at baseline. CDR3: CASSPGGQPSYEQYF. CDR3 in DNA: TGCGCCAGCAGCCCTGGGGGACAGCCTTCCTACGAGCAGTACTTC.